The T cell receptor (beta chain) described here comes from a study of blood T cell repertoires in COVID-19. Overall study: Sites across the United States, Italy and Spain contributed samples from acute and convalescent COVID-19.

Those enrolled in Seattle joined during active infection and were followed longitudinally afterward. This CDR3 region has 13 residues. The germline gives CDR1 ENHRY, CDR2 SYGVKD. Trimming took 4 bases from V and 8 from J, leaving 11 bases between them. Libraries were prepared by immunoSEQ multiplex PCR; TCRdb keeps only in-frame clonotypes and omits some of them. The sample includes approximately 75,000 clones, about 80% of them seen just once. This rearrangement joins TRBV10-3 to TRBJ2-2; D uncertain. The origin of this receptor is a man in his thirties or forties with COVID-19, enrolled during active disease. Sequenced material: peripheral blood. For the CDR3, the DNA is TGTGCCATCAGTGGGTCCAACAAGGGGGAGCTGTTTTTT. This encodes CAISGSNKGELFF.